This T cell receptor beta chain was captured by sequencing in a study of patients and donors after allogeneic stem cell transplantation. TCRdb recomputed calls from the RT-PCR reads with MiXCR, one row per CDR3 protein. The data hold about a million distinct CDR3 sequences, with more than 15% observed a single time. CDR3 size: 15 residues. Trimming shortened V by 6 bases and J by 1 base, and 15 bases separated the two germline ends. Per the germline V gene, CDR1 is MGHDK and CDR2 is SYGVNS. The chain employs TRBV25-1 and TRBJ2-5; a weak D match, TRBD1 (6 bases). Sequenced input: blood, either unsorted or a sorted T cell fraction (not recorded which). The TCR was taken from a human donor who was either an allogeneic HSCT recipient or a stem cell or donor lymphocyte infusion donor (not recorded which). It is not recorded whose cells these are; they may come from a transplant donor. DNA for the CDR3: TGTGCCAGCAGCAAGACCGGACAGATCCAAGAGACCCAGTACTTC. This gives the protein CASSKTGQIQETQYF.